Following are 31 T cell receptor beta chains from one sample sequenced in a study of blood T cell repertoires in COVID-19. Profiled with immunoSEQ multiplex PCR; TCRdb holds only in-frame clones, not every one. Here the sample spans 97,000 or so clones, approximately 79% being singletons. Material: peripheral blood. These receptors were taken from a man aged 65 to 85 with active or convalescent COVID-19.

V is TRBV7-9 and J is TRBJ2-1; a possible D gene is TRBD1 (6 bases). Germline CDR1 reads SEHNR; CDR2 reads FQNEAQ (reference sequence). This CDR3 contains 12 residues. V shed 5 bases and J shed 9 bases, with 11 bases lying between them. CDR3 DNA: TGTGCCAGCAGCCGGGACATCAGTGAGCAGTTCTTC. This encodes CASSRDISEQFF. The full variable domain, its missing parts supplied by reference TRBV7-9 and TRBJ2-1, is DTGVSQNPRHKITKRGQNVTFRCDPISEHNRLYWYRQTLGQGPEFLTYFQNEAQLEKSRLLSDRFSAERPKGSFSTLEIQRTEQGDSAMYLCASSRDISEQFFGPGTRLTVL.

The rearrangement joins TRBV18 to TRBJ2-3; possibly TRBD2 for D (6 bases). V lost 4 bases and J lost 0, with 14 bases in between. Germline V gene lookup returns CDR1 KGHSH and CDR2 LQKENI. The CDR3 is 16 residues long. The CDR3 nucleotides are TGTGCCAGCTCACTGAAGAGCGGGTCTAGCACAGATACGCAGTATTTT. It encodes CASSLKSGSSTDTQYF.

This clone was seen a single time. V gene TRBV10-3 combines with J gene TRBJ2-2; 9 nucleotides agree with TRBD1. V gave up 7 bases and J gave up 0 bases; unmatched junction bases: 15. There are 19 residues in the CDR3. Per germline, CDR1 ENHRY and CDR2 SYGVKD. This chain's CDR3 is CAIKASPGQGFTNTGELFF. CDR3 bases: TGTGCCATCAAGGCGTCCCCGGGACAGGGCTTTACGAACACCGGGGAGCTGTTTTTT.

This clone was detected a few times. The chain couples TRBV2 to TRBJ1-1; D unclear. Germline values: CDR1 SNHLY, CDR2 FYNNEI. V shed 5 bases and J shed 0 bases, with 13 bases lying between them. The length of the CDR3 is 15 residues. The CDR3 here is CASSPDRRVNTEAFF. As DNA, the CDR3 is TGTGCCAGCAGTCCGGACCGGAGGGTGAACACTGAAGCTTTCTTT.

The rearrangement joins TRBV9 to TRBJ1-1; TRBD1 matches 8 bases. With V trimmed by 2 bases and J by 1 base, 4 bases remained unmatched. Germline CDR1 is SGDLS and CDR2 is YYNGEE. The CDR3 runs 15 residues. The CDR3 loop reads CASSVATGGNTEAFF. CDR3 DNA: TGTGCCAGCAGCGTTGCAACAGGGGGGAACACTGAAGCTTTCTTT.

V usage is TRBV5-4 and J usage is TRBJ2-2; tentatively, D is TRBD1 (6 bases). Germline lookup yields CDR1 SGHNT and CDR2 YYREEE (reference sequence). This CDR3 has 15 amino acids. Trimming shortened V by 4 bases and J by 5 bases, and 15 bases separated the two germline ends. CDR3 coding DNA: TGTGCCAGCAGCGTACGACAGGTGTCTACCGGGGAGCTGTTTTTT. Translating it yields CASSVRQVSTGELFF.

The chain is built from TRBV12-3 or TRBV12-4 and TRBJ1-2, with TRBD1 identical over 7 bases. The CDR3 has 13 residues. The V gene end was trimmed by 5 bases and the J gene end by 2 bases; junction bases not matched to a gene: 2. CDR3 sequence (DNA): TGTGCCAGCAGTCGACAGGGAAACTATGGCTACACCTTC. Protein: CASSRQGNYGYTF.

The chain joins TRBV7-2 to TRBJ1-2; TRBD1 might be the D (5 bases). Looked up from germline, CDR1 is SGHTA and CDR2 is FQGNSA. Trimming took 4 bases from V and 4 from J, leaving 16 bases between them. The CDR3 sequence is 15 residues long. Written as DNA, the CDR3 is TGTGCCAGCAGCTCTACCGACAGCAGGGCCTATGGCTACACCTTC. Protein: CASSSTDSRAYGYTF.

This chain connects TRBV18 to TRBJ1-5, with 8 nucleotides matching TRBD1. Germline lookup yields CDR1 KGHSH and CDR2 LQKENI. The ends lost 8 bases at V and 3 bases at J; junction bases unmatched: 6. There are 14 residues in the CDR3. The CDR3 region is CASTEDRANQPQHF. CDR3 bases: TGTGCCAGCACCGAGGACAGGGCCAATCAGCCCCAGCATTTT.

CDR3 region: CASSRQPDFYGYTF. The CDR3 DNA is TGTGCCAGCAGTCGACAGCCAGATTTCTATGGCTACACCTTC. V gene TRBV27 combines with J gene TRBJ1-2, with a weak D call TRBD1 (5 bases). The V end lost 5 bases, the J end lost 4 bases, and 14 bases lay between the germline ends. Germline CDR1 is MNHEY and CDR2 is SMNVEV (reference sequence). The CDR3 runs 14 residues.

The chain recombines TRBV4-3 with TRBJ1-1; no firm D call. Germline V gene lookup returns CDR1 LGHNA and CDR2 YSLEER. There are 16 residues in the CDR3. The V and J ends lost 3 bases and 2 bases respectively, with 16 bases between them. The CDR3, as DNA: TGCGCCAGCAGCCACAGACTTTCAGAACCTAACACTGAAGCTTTCTTT. It is translated as CASSHRLSEPNTEAFF.

This chain connects TRBV5-1 to TRBJ2-3; TRBD2 aligns across 12 bases. V shed 8 bases, J shed 4 bases, and the junction held 14 bases outside the gene matches. CDR3 length: 17 amino acids. Germline V gives CDR1 SGHRS, CDR2 YFSETQ. The DNA of the CDR3 is TGCGCCAGTTCTCAGGGGCTGACTAGCGGGGGATCAGATACGCAGTATTTT. Amino acids: CASSQGLTSGGSDTQYF.

The chain employs TRBV19 and TRBJ2-7, with TRBD1 identical over 9 bases. The V segment lost 5 bases and the J segment 7 bases; nucleotides outside the gene matches: 9. This CDR3 spans 14 amino acids. The germline V gene has CDR1 LNHDA and CDR2 SQIVND (reference sequence). The CDR3 DNA sequence: TGTGCCAGTAGTGTGGGGACAGGGTCTCGAGAGCAGTACTTC. Translating it yields CASSVGTGSREQYF.

This clone was observed a few times. The gene calls are TRBV21-1 and TRBJ1-5. TRBV21-1 is a listed pseudogene. The CDR3 consists of 14 residues. CDR3: CASSGRESNQPQHF. The CDR3 region has the DNA TGTGCCAGCAGCGGGAGAGAAAGCAATCAGCCCCAGCATTTT.

The J gene is TRBJ2-7, the V gene TRBV10-3, with D perhaps TRBD2 (6 bases). V shed 2 bases and J shed 4 bases, with 15 bases lying between them. This CDR3 comprises 15 residues. Germline CDR1 and CDR2: ENHRY and SYGVKD. The CDR3 reads CAISERGSTLYEQYF. The CDR3 coding sequence is TGTGCCATCAGTGAGCGGGGGTCTACCCTTTACGAGCAGTACTTC.

V is TRBV5-4 and J is TRBJ2-7; D gene ambiguous. Germline CDR1 reads SGHNT; CDR2 reads YYREEE (reference sequence). V dropped 3 bases and J dropped 0 bases, with 13 bases sitting between them. This CDR3 has 15 residues. CDR3 in amino acids: CASSWNDLSSYEQYF. CDR3 coding DNA: TGTGCCAGCAGCTGGAATGACTTAAGCTCCTACGAGCAGTACTTC.

The V call is TRBV15, the J call TRBJ2-1; a possible D gene is TRBD1 (6 bases). The V end lost 4 bases, the J end lost 0 bases, and 10 bases lay between the germline ends. The CDR3 has 15 residues. Looked up from germline, CDR1 is LNHNV and CDR2 is YYDKDF (reference sequence). CDR3 residues: CATSKTGHSYNEQFF. In nucleotides, the CDR3 is TGTGCCACCAGCAAGACGGGACACTCCTACAATGAGCAGTTCTTC.

This clone was seen only once. The chain carries TRBV5-4 and TRBJ1-1; D uncertain. Germline V CDR1 and CDR2: SGHNT, YYREEE (reference sequence). V was clipped by 2 bases and J by 0 bases, with 8 bases between them. The CDR3 is made up of 14 amino acids. The CDR3 sequence is CASSLGGLNTEAFF. The CDR3 DNA is TGTGCCAGCAGCTTAGGAGGCCTGAACACTGAAGCTTTCTTT. Full variable domain (rest looked up from reference TRBV5-4 and TRBJ1-1): ETGVTQSPTHLIKTRGQQVTLRCSSQSGHNTVSWYQQALGQGPQFIFQYYREEENGRGNFPPRFSGLQFPNYSSELNVNALELDDSALYLCASSLGGLNTEAFFGQGTRLTVV.

The chain's CDR3 is CSVGLGGFGNTIYF. As DNA, the CDR3 is TGCAGCGTTGGGTTAGGGGGCTTTGGAAACACCATATATTTT. The chain is built from TRBV29-1 and TRBJ1-3; 7 bases match TRBD1. The V segment lost 4 bases and the J segment 3 bases; nucleotides outside the gene matches: 6. The length of the CDR3 is 14 residues. Germline V gene data show CDR1 as SQVTM and CDR2 as ANQGSEA.

The CDR3 bases are TGCGCCAGCAGCTTGGGGGGGCTCCCCGGGGCCAACGTCCTGACTTTC. The encoded protein is CASSLGGLPGANVLTF. The chain employs TRBV5-1 and TRBJ2-6; D is perhaps TRBD1 (6 bases). Trimming left V 0 bases short and J 4 bases short, with 11 bases between. There are 16 residues in the CDR3. The germline gives CDR1 SGHRS, CDR2 YFSETQ. Together with reference TRBV5-1 and TRBJ2-6, the CDR3 gives the full variable domain: KAGVTQTPRYLIKTRGQQVTLSCSPISGHRSVSWYQQTPGQGLQFLFEYFSETQRNKGNFPGRFSGRQFSNSRSEMNVSTLELGDSALYLCASSLGGLPGANVLTFGAGSRLTVL.

The J gene is TRBJ2-5, the V gene TRBV7-6; 14 positions agree with TRBD2. This CDR3 contains 15 residues. The trim removed 6 bases at V and 9 bases at J, leaving 9 bases unmatched. CDR1 and CDR2 (germline): SGHVS, FNYEAQ. The CDR3 here is CASRPPGLAGAAQYF. In DNA form, the CDR3 reads TGTGCCAGCAGACCCCCGGGACTAGCGGGGGCGGCCCAGTACTTC.

V gene TRBV4-2 combines with J gene TRBJ2-6; 9 bases align to TRBD1. Germline CDR1 reads LGHNA; CDR2 reads YNFKEQ. The CDR3 is 19 amino acids. The V and J ends lost 0 bases and 2 bases, in that order; junction bases with no gene match: 8. The CDR3 coding sequence is TGTGCCAGCAGCCAAGAAAGGGACAGGGTCGCTGCTGGGGCCAACGTCCTGACTTTC. Protein: CASSQERDRVAAGANVLTF.

The chain uses TRBV6-5 and TRBJ1-3, with D possibly matching TRBD1 (5 bases). This CDR3 has 15 residues. Germline CDR1 and CDR2: MNHEY and SVGAGI. V was clipped by 8 bases and J by 4 bases, with 18 bases between them. The CDR3 DNA reads as TGTGCCAGCGGGGACTGGGGGGGACGAGGAAACACCATATATTTT. This encodes CASGDWGGRGNTIYF.

The chain joins TRBV3-1 (or the pseudogene TRBV3-2) to TRBJ2-3; 8 positions agree with TRBD2. CDR1 LGHDT and CDR2 YNNKEL come from the germline V gene (reference sequence). This CDR3 is built from 15 residues. After removal of 1 base from V and 3 bases from J, the junction contained 3 bases not matched to a gene. The DNA of the CDR3 is TGTGCCAGCAGCCAAGGGCCTAGCGGGACAGATACGCAGTATTTT. It encodes CASSQGPSGTDTQYF.

The chain recombines TRBV6-5 with TRBJ1-2; D possibly corresponds to TRBD1 (5 bases). The V and J ends lost 4 bases and 8 bases respectively, with 20 bases between them. CDR1 and CDR2 from the germline V gene are MNHEY and SVGAGI. This CDR3 is 15 amino acids long. The CDR3 region is CASSSSGQGGYGYTF. CDR3 sequence (DNA): TGTGCCAGCAGTTCATCGGGGCAGGGAGGGTACGGCTACACCTTC.

This chain links TRBV11-1 with TRBJ1-2; no reliable D call. Looked up from germline, CDR1 is SGHAT and CDR2 is FQDESV (reference sequence). Between the trimmed V and J ends, which lost 1 base and 7 bases, there was a span of 10 bases. The CDR3 sequence is 13 residues long. CDR3 DNA: TGTGCCAGCAGCTTAGACCGGGAGGCTGGCTACACCTTC. It encodes CASSLDREAGYTF.

The chain has TRBV6-1 and TRBJ2-5, with 10 bases that match TRBD1. The V and J ends lost 3 bases and 5 bases, in that order; junction bases with no gene match: 3. Germline CDR1 MNHNS, CDR2 SASEGT. The CDR3 has 14 residues. The CDR3 coding sequence is TGTGCCAGCAGTGAGACAGGGGGCTGGGAGACCCAGTACTTC. It is translated as CASSETGGWETQYF.

This chain joins TRBV7-3 and TRBJ2-1; TRBD2 might be the D (6 bases). This CDR3 is 14 amino acids long. V was cut by 1 base and J by 8 bases, with 12 bases left in between. Germline-derived CDR1 and CDR2 are SGHTA and FQGTGA. CDR3 DNA sequence: TGTGCCAGCAGCTTAAGCGGTAGCGGATATGAGCAGTTCTTC. As protein: CASSLSGSGYEQFF.

This clone was seen only a few times. The chain links TRBV5-1 to TRBJ1-3; TRBD1 matches 10 bases. Germline-derived CDR1 and CDR2 are SGHRS and YFSETQ. The CDR3 extends over 16 amino acids. V lost 5 bases and J lost 2; bases outside the gene matches: 7. CDR3 coding DNA: TGCGCCAGCAGTTCTTCCGGGACAGGGGCTGGAAACACCATATATTTT. Its protein product is CASSSSGTGAGNTIYF.

The gene calls are TRBV5-1 and TRBJ1-2, with 8 bases that match TRBD1. This CDR3 comprises 14 residues. Germline V gene lookup returns CDR1 SGHRS and CDR2 YFSETQ. The J segment lost 8 bases and the V segment lost 0 bases, leaving 6 bases of the junction unmatched. The CDR3 sequence: CASSLVQGASGYTF. In nucleotides, the CDR3 is TGCGCCAGCAGCTTGGTTCAGGGGGCAAGCGGCTACACCTTC.

This clone is a singleton in its sample. This chain links TRBV7-9 with TRBJ2-4; TRBD2 agrees at 10 bases. J was trimmed by 7 bases and V by 0 bases; bases with no gene match: 12. Germline assignment: CDR1 SEHNR and CDR2 FQNEAQ (reference sequence). CDR3 length: 18 amino acids. DNA of the CDR3: TGTGCCAGCAGCTTAGCGGCTAGCGGGGGCACGTTGCGGAACATTCAGTACTTC. Translating it yields CASSLAASGGTLRNIQYF.